The rows below give T cell receptor beta chains drawn from one sample of a study of early T cells in non-severe SARS-CoV-2 infection. TCRdb re-called the 5' RACE reads with MiXCR, one entry per CDR3 protein. Here the sample spans 70,000 to 90,000 distinct CDR3 sequences, 15% being singletons. Sequencing was carried out using whole blood. These receptors all stem from an adult who was a healthcare worker with PCR-confirmed SARS-CoV-2 infection or an uninfected control (not recorded which). CDR3s include the opening cysteine and the closing phenylalanine or tryptophan. The D gene is left open where the match is weak. Size is stated for part of the rows, as once, few or many counts, or as a class when the clone is expanded.

.	many	TRBV29-1	TRBJ1-1	TGCAGCGCCGGAGGGGTTAACACTGAAGCTTTCTTT	CSAGGVNTEAFF
TRBD1	many	TRBV10-1	TRBJ2-5	TGCGCCAGCAGTGAAGGGGGCCGGGAGACCCAGTACTTC	CASSEGGRETQYF
TRBD1	few	TRBV5-5	TRBJ1-2	TGTGCCAGCAGCTTGGGCCTGGGACAGGGGTCGTATGGCTACACCTTC	CASSLGLGQGSYGYTF
.	.	TRBV12-3/TRBV12-4	TRBJ1-6	TGTGCCAGCAGTTTATGGTCTCTCCGGGAGGGGAATTCACCCCTCCACTTT	CASSLWSLREGNSPLHF
.	many	TRBV6-2/TRBV6-3	TRBJ2-1	TGTGCCAGCAGTCTTGACAATGAGCAGTTCTTC	CASSLDNEQFF
.	.	TRBV10-3	TRBJ2-1	TGTGCCATCAGTGAGTCGGCCGTTCCCTACAATGAGCAGTTCTTC	CAISESAVPYNEQFF
TRBD1	.	TRBV7-9	TRBJ1-4	TGTGCCAGCAGCCTTGGACAGGTTGTCGAAAAACTGTTTTTT	CASSLGQVVEKLFF
TRBD2	many	TRBV7-6	TRBJ2-1	TGTGCCAGCAGCAGCAGCGGGAGGGTGTCTAGGGAGCAGTTCTTC	CASSSSGRVSREQFF
.	.	TRBV29-1	TRBJ2-1	TGCAGCACTAGCTCCTACAATGAGCAGTTCTTC	CSTSSYNEQFF
.	.	TRBV11-2	TRBJ1-1	TGTGCCAGCAGCTTTGGCACTGAAGCTTTCTTT	CASSFGTEAFF
TRBD2	.	TRBV7-2	TRBJ2-3	TGTGCCAGCAGCTCGGAGCGACTAGCGGTTCTAGCCACAGATACGCAGTATTTT	CASSSERLAVLATDTQYF
TRBD1	few	TRBV20-1	TRBJ2-7	TGCAGTGCGCCACGGGGCCCGGGACAGTTATACGAGCAGTACTTC	CSAPRGPGQLYEQYF
TRBD1	many	TRBV20-1	TRBJ1-6	TGCAGTGCTAGCCCGGGACAGTATAATTCACCCCTCCACTTT	CSASPGQYNSPLHF
.	few	TRBV20-1	TRBJ1-6	TGCAGTGCTAGTGGAGGGGGAGGAGGAAGCTCCTATAATTCACCCCTCCACTTT	CSASGGGGGSSYNSPLHF
.	.	TRBV20-1	TRBJ1-2	TGCAGTGCTAGAGGAGTGTTGCCCCCCGCTAACTATGGCTACACCTTC	CSARGVLPPANYGYTF
.	.	TRBV4-3	TRBJ2-3	TGCGCCAGCAGCCTACACTCGGGACGTAGCACAGATACGCAGTATTTT	CASSLHSGRSTDTQYF
.	.	TRBV6-4	TRBJ2-7	TGTGCCAGCAGTGTGGATGAGGGCTCCTACGAGCAGTACTTC	CASSVDEGSYEQYF
TRBD2	.	TRBV28	TRBJ2-4	TGTGCCAGCAGTTTAAACGGGGGGAAAAACATTCAGTACTTC	CASSLNGGKNIQYF
.	.	TRBV28	TRBJ2-5	TGTGCCAGCAGTTTCCCAGGGCTCACCCAGTACTTC	CASSFPGLTQYF
.	few	TRBV29-1	TRBJ2-3	TGCAGCGTAAGGACAGATACGCAGTATTTT	CSVRTDTQYF
.	few	TRBV18	TRBJ2-4	TGTGCCAGCTCACCGGTCAGCGGACGGGACATTCAGTACTTC	CASSPVSGRDIQYF
.	.	TRBV5-1	TRBJ2-3	TGCGCCAGCAGCTTCGGGGCCAGGGGGAGGGTAGATACGCAGTATTTT	CASSFGARGRVDTQYF
.	once	TRBV11-2	TRBJ2-1	TGTGCCAGCAGCATCCGGGACGCAACCAATGAGCAGCTCTTC	CASSIRDATNEQLF
.	.	TRBV12-3/TRBV12-4	TRBJ2-3	TGTGCCAGCAGTTTCCGTCCCCAGCGTCTTCTACCAGATACGCAGTATTTT	CASSFRPQRLLPDTQYF
.	.	TRBV4-3	TRBJ2-5	TGCGCCAGCAGCCCCCTGGGGTTAGCCCAAGAGACCCAGTACTTC	CASSPLGLAQETQYF
.	.	TRBV11-2	TRBJ2-5	TGTGCCAGCAGCGACAGAAACGCGGAGACCCAGTACTTC	CASSDRNAETQYF
TRBD2	.	TRBV7-6	TRBJ2-4	TGTGCCAGCAGCACACTAGCGGGGTTCGCCACTGGTCAGTACTTC	CASSTLAGFATGQYF
TRBD1	many	TRBV14	TRBJ2-1	TGTGCCAGCAGAAGGCGTCAGGGGGTAGGTGAGCAGTTCTTC	CASRRRQGVGEQFF
.	.	TRBV9	TRBJ2-1	TGTGCCAGCAGCGTAGGGGCGTCCACCTACAATGAGCAGTTCTTC	CASSVGASTYNEQFF
.	few	TRBV9	TRBJ2-7	TGTGCCAGCAGCGTAGATCGGACAGCCAACTACGAGCAGTACTTC	CASSVDRTANYEQYF
TRBD1	.	TRBV27	TRBJ2-7	TGTGCCAGCAGTGCCCATAGGACAGGGGTTGAGCAGTACTTC	CASSAHRTGVEQYF
.	.	TRBV5-1	TRBJ2-3	TGCGCCAGCAGCTTGCGCCCCGATCCAGATACGCAGTATTTT	CASSLRPDPDTQYF
.	few	TRBV2	TRBJ2-5	TGTGCCAGCAACGATCTGGGGACAACATCAAGGGGGACCCAGTACTTC	CASNDLGTTSRGTQYF
.	.	TRBV2	TRBJ1-3	TGTGCCAGCAACAGGCTAAACGCTGGAAACACCATATATTTT	CASNRLNAGNTIYF
.	.	TRBV28	TRBJ2-7	TGTGCCAGCAGTTTTAGACAGCCGGACGAGCAGTACTTC	CASSFRQPDEQYF
TRBD1	.	TRBV7-6	TRBJ2-7	TGTGCCAGCAGCTTAGTTACAGGGGGCTACGAGCAGTACTTC	CASSLVTGGYEQYF
.	few	TRBV14	TRBJ2-2	TGTGCCAGCAGCCTCCCCGCGAGCGGGGAGCTGTTTTTT	CASSLPASGELFF
.	.	TRBV5-1	TRBJ1-4	TGCGCCAGCAGCTTGGCCGGAGAAGGTGAAAAACTGTTTTTT	CASSLAGEGEKLFF
.	few	TRBV11-2	TRBJ1-4	TGTGCCAGCTTGCACAGGGCCGGCGAAAAACTGTTTTTT	CASLHRAGEKLFF
.	few	TRBV11-2	TRBJ2-2	TGTGCCAGCAGCTCACGGTCCCCGGCGAACCCCGGGGAGCTGTTTTTT	CASSSRSPANPGELFF
TRBD1	.	TRBV28	TRBJ1-5	TGTGCCAGCGGGGACAGAACGCGGGCCCAGCATTTT	CASGDRTRAQHF
.	many	TRBV7-3	TRBJ2-2	TGTGCCAGCAGCTTAGGCTCCGGGGAGCTGTTTTTT	CASSLGSGELFF
.	few	TRBV6-6	TRBJ2-7	TGTGCCAGTACCGCCTCCGGCAGGGGCCACGAGCAGTACTTC	CASTASGRGHEQYF
TRBD2	many	TRBV6-2/TRBV6-3	TRBJ2-5	TGTGCCAGCAGTTACCCCCAACTAGCGAGCGCCCAAGAGACCCAGTACTTC	CASSYPQLASAQETQYF
.	.	TRBV6-5	TRBJ2-7	TGTGCCACAAGGGCTTCACTAGCCTACGAGCAGTACTTC	CATRASLAYEQYF
TRBD2	many	TRBV28	TRBJ2-7	TGTGCCAGCCTGGGAGGGCGGTTTGACAACGAGCAGTACTTC	CASLGGRFDNEQYF
.	.	TRBV3-1	TRBJ2-7	TGTGCCAGCAGCCAAGCAGGTCGAGGGGCGACATCCTACGAGCAGTACTTC	CASSQAGRGATSYEQYF
.	many	TRBV5-1	TRBJ2-7	TGCGCCAGCAGCTTGTCGCCCTCGCGGGACTCCTACGAGCAGTACTTC	CASSLSPSRDSYEQYF